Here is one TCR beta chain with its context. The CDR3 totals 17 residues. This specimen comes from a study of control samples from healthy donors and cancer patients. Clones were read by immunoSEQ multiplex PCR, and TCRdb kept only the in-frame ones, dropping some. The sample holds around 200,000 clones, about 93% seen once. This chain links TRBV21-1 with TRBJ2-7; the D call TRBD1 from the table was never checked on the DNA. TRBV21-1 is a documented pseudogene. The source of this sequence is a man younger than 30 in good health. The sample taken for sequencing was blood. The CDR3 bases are TGTGCCAGCAGCAAAGCGGGGGGTGACAGGGTAAACTACGAGCAGTACTTC. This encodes CASSKAGGDRVNYEQYF.